This TCR beta chain came from a study of blood T cells in healthy people across ages. Broader study findings: A strong correlation was seen between TCR beta diversity and naive T cell percentage. Unsorted PBMC input precluded a conclusive naive versus antigen-experienced comparison.

A second PCR of 7 to 11 cycles used a sample-barcoded 5' primer and a J-beta primer mix. TCRdb reanalysed the 5' RACE reads using MiXCR and keeps one entry per CDR3 protein. The sample consists of about 570,000 distinct CDR3 sequences, 25% to 30% of them appearing once. Worth noting for this clonotype: The antigen is unknown.

Germline V lookup: CDR1 SQVTM, CDR2 ANQGSEA. The V segment lost 6 bases and the J segment 3 bases; nucleotides outside the gene matches: 6. The CDR3 is made up of 14 amino acids. The source material was blood. The receptor was isolated from a woman between 65 and 79 years old in good health. The chain employs TRBV29-1 and TRBJ2-2; TRBD1 matches at 8 bases. CDR3 residues: CSVTGGVDTGELFF. The CDR3 DNA reads TGCAGCGTCACAGGGGGTGTGGACACCGGGGAGCTGTTTTTT.